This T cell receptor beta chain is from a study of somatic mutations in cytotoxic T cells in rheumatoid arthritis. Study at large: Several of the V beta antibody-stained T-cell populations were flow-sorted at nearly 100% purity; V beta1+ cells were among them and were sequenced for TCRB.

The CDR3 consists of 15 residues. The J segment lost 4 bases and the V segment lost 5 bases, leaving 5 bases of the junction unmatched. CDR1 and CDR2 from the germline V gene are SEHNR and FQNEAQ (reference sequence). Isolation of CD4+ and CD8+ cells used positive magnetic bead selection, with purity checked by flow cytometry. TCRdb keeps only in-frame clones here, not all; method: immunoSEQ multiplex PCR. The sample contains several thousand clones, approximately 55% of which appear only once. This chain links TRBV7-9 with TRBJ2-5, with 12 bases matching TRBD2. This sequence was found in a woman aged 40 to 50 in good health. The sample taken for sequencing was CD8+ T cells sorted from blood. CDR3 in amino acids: CASSPLAGGPETQYF. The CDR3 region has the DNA TGTGCCAGCAGCCCCCTAGCGGGAGGGCCAGAGACCCAGTACTTC.